This T cell receptor (beta chain) was recorded in a study of cytomegalovirus exposure and HLA in healthy donors. Study-level points and caveats: There were around 160 TCR beta chains listed as cytomegalovirus-associated. Reported performance of the classifier showed diagnosis of cytomegalovirus status with high specificity and sensitivity.

Germline CDR1 and CDR2: MNHEY and SMNVEV (reference sequence). The CDR3 is 15 amino acids. Trimming left V 1 base short and J 1 base short, with 9 bases between. This clone has a single count. The antigen remains unidentified. Data came from immunoSEQ multiplex PCR; TCRdb stores just in-frame clones and leaves some out. The profile shows around 70,000 clones, 94% of them singletons. The V gene is TRBV27, the J gene TRBJ2-3; the D is unclear. Sequencing was performed on PBMCs. This sequence originates from a woman in her late teens or twenties in good health and CMV-seropositive. The CDR3 reads CASSLFALGTDTQYF. The DNA for the CDR3 is TGTGCCAGCAGTTTATTTGCGTTGGGCACAGATACGCAGTATTTT.